This is a list of T cell receptor beta chains from one sample in a study of breast tumors, draining lymph nodes, adjacent tissues. Each CDR3 protein gets one entry after TCRdb re-called the multiplex PCR reads with MiXCR. Of under 150,000 distinct CDR3 sequences listed, about a fifth were seen once; the top ten hold just over 2.5%. The sequencing input was axillary lymph node tissue. The receptors here all came from a female donor with breast cancer. Some clones in this sample may be carry-over from other donors' samples. The CDR3 runs from the conserved cysteine through the conserved F or W. A D gene is named only where the DNA matches it firmly. Clone sizes are given selectively: once, few, many, or a class where the clone is expanded.

cdr3_length,clone_size,j_call,d_call,v_call,cdr3_nt,cdr3_aa
14,many,TRBJ1-3,.,TRBV6-5,TGTGCCAGCAGGCCAACAGGGACCGGAAACACCATATATTTT,CASRPTGTGNTIYF
15,many,TRBJ2-2,TRBD1,TRBV7-8,TGTGCCAGCAGCTTACAGGGGGTCGGCACCGGGGAGCTGTTTTTT,CASSLQGVGTGELFF
14,few,TRBJ1-2,TRBD1,TRBV5-1,TGCGCCAGCAGCTTGGGACAGGGACTATATGGCTACACCTTC,CASSLGQGLYGYTF
15,many,TRBJ2-3,TRBD2,TRBV5-1,TGCGCCAGCCATGGGGGACTAGCGTCCCCAGATACGCAGTATTTT,CASHGGLASPDTQYF
14,many,TRBJ2-7,.,TRBV6-1,TGTGCCAGCAGTGGCAGCCTAACAGGGAGCGAGCAGTACTTC,CASSGSLTGSEQYF
14,.,TRBJ2-1,TRBD2,TRBV19,TGTGCCAGCGGGACTAGCGGGAGTATCAATGAGCAGTTCTTC,CASGTSGSINEQFF
16,many,TRBJ2-7,TRBD2,TRBV7-9,TGTGCCAGCAGCTTTTTGGGCAGCGGGGGGTCCTACGAGCAGTACTTC,CASSFLGSGGSYEQYF
15,many,TRBJ1-5,.,TRBV27,TGTGCCAGCAGTTTAGCGGGACATCAAAATCAGCCCCAGCATTTT,CASSLAGHQNQPQHF
16,.,TRBJ2-7,TRBD2,TRBV27,TGTACCAGCAGTCCTTCTCCGACTAGCGGGGGGTACGAGCAGTACTTC,CTSSPSPTSGGYEQYF
22,many,TRBJ2-3,TRBD1,TRBV20-1,TGCAGTGCTAGTACTAGGGTAGAGACAGGGTTGTTCCCCAACCTACGGGCAGATACGCAGTATTTT,CSASTRVETGLFPNLRADTQYF
14,many,TRBJ2-3,TRBD1,TRBV20-1,TGCAGTGCCAAGGGGACAGGGGGCACAGATACGCAGTATTTT,CSAKGTGGTDTQYF
16,many,TRBJ2-1,TRBD2,TRBV4-1,TGCGCCAGCAGCCAAACAACTAGCGGGACGAACAATGAGCAGTTCTTC,CASSQTTSGTNNEQFF
16,many,TRBJ2-3,TRBD1,TRBV6-6,TGTGCCAGCAGGCCCCGACAGGGGGTGGGCACAGATACGCAGTATTTT,CASRPRQGVGTDTQYF
16,.,TRBJ2-5,.,TRBV5-6,TGTGCCAGCAGCTTGATCCCTTATAGCGGCCCAGGGGCCCAGTACTTC,CASSLIPYSGPGAQYF
13,many,TRBJ1-3,.,TRBV12-3/TRBV12-4,TGTGCCAGCACCCATAGCTCTGGAAACACCATATATTTT,CASTHSSGNTIYF
17,many,TRBJ2-1,TRBD2,TRBV27,TGTGCCAGCAGTCCTGGGACTAGCGGGAGTTCCGCCAATGAGCAGTTCTTC,CASSPGTSGSSANEQFF
15,many,TRBJ1-6,.,TRBV30,TGTGCCTGGAGGAGGGAAGGGCTGCCGACTTCACCCCTCCACTTT,CAWRREGLPTSPLHF
14,many,TRBJ1-2,.,TRBV15,TGTGCCACCAGCAGAGGGGGACCAGGGGATGGCTACACCTTC,CATSRGGPGDGYTF
15,many,TRBJ1-5,TRBD1,TRBV7-6,TGTGCCAGCAGCCGGACAGGCTCAAGCAATCAGCCCCAGCATTTT,CASSRTGSSNQPQHF
15,many,TRBJ2-5,.,TRBV3-1,TGTGCCAGCAGCCAATCTAGTTCGGGCCGAGAGACCCAGTACTTC,CASSQSSSGRETQYF
13,many,TRBJ2-7,.,TRBV7-9,TGTGCCAGCAGCACCACCGACGGTTACGAGCAGTACTTC,CASSTTDGYEQYF
13,few,TRBJ2-2,.,TRBV3-1,TGTGCCAGCAGCCAAAGATCGATCGGGGAGCTGTTTTTT,CASSQRSIGELFF
15,.,TRBJ1-2,TRBD1,TRBV5-8,TGTGCCGGCAGCGTTTACCGGGACAGCTTGTATGGCTACACCTTC,CAGSVYRDSLYGYTF
16,.,TRBJ2-1,TRBD2,TRBV3-1,TGTGCCAGCAGCCGCTCCGGGACTAGCACATACAATGAGCAGTTCTTC,CASSRSGTSTYNEQFF
11,many,TRBJ2-1,.,TRBV5-8,TGTGCCAGCAGGTCAAAGGATGAGCAGTTCTTC,CASRSKDEQFF
16,many,TRBJ2-1,TRBD2,TRBV20-1,TGCAGTGCTTATCGACTAGCGGCAAGCTCCTACAATGAGCAGTTCTTC,CSAYRLAASSYNEQFF
17,many,TRBJ1-5,.,TRBV20-1,TGCAGTGCTAGAGAGGGGGGCCGAGGCTATAGCAATCAGCCCCAGCATTTT,CSAREGGRGYSNQPQHF
18,many,TRBJ2-3,TRBD2,TRBV6-1,TGTGCCAGCAGTAAGGCGTTGGGGGGGGTTAATATGGGGGATACGCAGTATTTT,CASSKALGGVNMGDTQYF
13,.,TRBJ2-7,.,TRBV13,TGTGCCAGCAGCCCGGCCCTGACTAGCGAGCAGTACTTC,CASSPALTSEQYF
16,.,TRBJ2-1,TRBD2,TRBV7-2,TGTGCCAACAACTTAGGTGGAGCGGGAGTTATGAATGAGCAGTTCTTC,CANNLGGAGVMNEQFF
15,few,TRBJ2-4,.,TRBV20-1,TGCAGTGCGGGGAGCGCTACACTAGCCAAAAACATTCAGTACTTC,CSAGSATLAKNIQYF
14,many,TRBJ2-7,TRBD1,TRBV28,TGTGCCAGCACCCGGACAGGACCCTCCTACGAGCAGTACTTC,CASTRTGPSYEQYF
14,many,TRBJ2-5,.,TRBV5-1,TGCGCCAGCAGCTTGGGCTCGGGGGTGGAGACCCAGTACTTC,CASSLGSGVETQYF
15,many,TRBJ2-2,TRBD1,TRBV19,TGTGCCAGTAGCACGGACAGGGCGAACACCGGGGAGCTGTTTTTT,CASSTDRANTGELFF
15,many,TRBJ2-7,TRBD1,TRBV18,TGTGCCAGCTCTCCACGGAGCGACAGGGGCGACGAGCAGTACTTC,CASSPRSDRGDEQYF
14,many,TRBJ1-3,.,TRBV27,TGTGCCAGCAGTTTCGACAGGCTGGTAAACACCATATATTTT,CASSFDRLVNTIYF
15,many,TRBJ2-3,.,TRBV20-1,TGCAGTGCTAGCGGACACCCGCGAAGCACAGATACGCAGTATTTT,CSASGHPRSTDTQYF
16,many,TRBJ2-3,TRBD2,TRBV11-2,TGTGCCAGCAGCGCCCCTAAGGCGGGAGGGTCACATACGCAGTATTTT,CASSAPKAGGSHTQYF
15,many,TRBJ1-2,TRBD1,TRBV19,TGTGCCAGCCTTTCGATCAGGGGACAGGGTTATGGCTACACCTTC,CASLSIRGQGYGYTF
13,many,TRBJ2-2,.,TRBV5-1,TGCGCCAGCAGCCCGGGGGGCCCGGGGGAGCTGTTTTTT,CASSPGGPGELFF
15,many,TRBJ2-7,TRBD2,TRBV9,TGTGCCAGCAGCGTAGGGGCGGGAGGGACCTACGAGCAGTACTTC,CASSVGAGGTYEQYF
13,many,TRBJ2-2,.,TRBV5-1,TGCGCCAGCAGACCAGGGTTTACCGGGGAGCTGTTTTTT,CASRPGFTGELFF
14,many,TRBJ2-1,.,TRBV19,TGTGCCAGTAGTATAGGGGACCCAGGGAATGAGCAGTTCTTC,CASSIGDPGNEQFF
14,.,TRBJ1-5,TRBD1,TRBV30,TGTGCCTGGAGTGGGGGACAGGGCGGTCAGCCCCAGCATTTT,CAWSGGQGGQPQHF
16,many,TRBJ2-7,TRBD1,TRBV4-1,TGCGCCAGCAGCCTCAAAGGACAGGGGGCGTTGAACGAGCAGTACTTC,CASSLKGQGALNEQYF
16,.,TRBJ1-2,TRBD1,TRBV27,TGTGCCAGCAGTTTATTGGGGACAGACAATAACTATGGCTACACCTTC,CASSLLGTDNNYGYTF
14,many,TRBJ2-1,TRBD2,TRBV10-2,TGCGCCAGCAGTGAGTCCAAGCGGGGGAATGAGCAGTTCTTC,CASSESKRGNEQFF